The 21 T cell receptor beta chains given below trace back to one sample, sequenced in a study of Graves' ophthalmopathy and Graves' hyperthyroidism. Using RNA transcripts, the TCR beta CDR3 regions were amplified. HTBI-primed RT-PCR formed the first round, and a multiplex PCR formed the second. MiXCR was run by TCRdb on the multiplex PCR reads, yielding one entry per CDR3 protein. The top ten hold about 40% of the sample, which has about 740,000 distinct CDR3 sequences, approximately 40% seen once. The sample comprised peripheral blood. The source is an adult man with Graves' ophthalmopathy.

This clonotype came up a few times. J is TRBJ1-2 and V is TRBV15; TRBD1 agrees at 9 bases. CDR3 length: 14 amino acids. The V segment lost 1 base and the J segment 8 bases; nucleotides outside the gene matches: 5. Per germline, CDR1 LNHNV and CDR2 YYDKDF (reference sequence). The CDR3 spells CATSRGTGEEGYTF. The CDR3 nucleotides are TGTGCCACCAGCAGAGGGACAGGGGAGGAGGGCTACACCTTC.

This clonotype was found a few times. The V and J genes are TRBV25-1 and TRBJ2-2, with D possibly TRBD2 on 5 matching bases. The CDR3 has 14 amino acids. In germline, CDR1 is MGHDK, CDR2 SYGVNS. Trimming left V 8 bases short and J 1 base short, with 11 bases between. DNA of the CDR3: TGTGCCAGCGTTGGAGGTCAGAACACCGGGGAGCTGTTTTTT. Residues: CASVGGQNTGELFF.

This clonotype was seen only a few times. J is TRBJ2-5 and V is TRBV20-1; D not resolved. This CDR3 comprises 13 residues. Germline V gene data show CDR1 as DFQATT and CDR2 as SNEGSKA (reference sequence). V lost 5 bases and J 1 base, leaving 11 bases between the germline ends. CDR3 DNA sequence: TGCAGTGCTCCCACCCCGGGCCAAGAGACCCAGTACTTC. It encodes CSAPTPGQETQYF.

The V call is TRBV7-2, the J call TRBJ2-2; possibly TRBD1 for D (6 bases). Germline V gene data show CDR1 as SGHTA and CDR2 as FQGNSA. This CDR3 has 10 amino acids. V lost 3 bases to trimming and J lost 13 bases, with 6 bases between them. Here the CDR3 reads CASSFRGLFF. Written as DNA, the CDR3 is TGTGCCAGCAGCTTCAGGGGGCTGTTTTTT.

This clonotype was counted many times. This chain joins TRBV10-3 and TRBJ2-7, with unresolved D. From germline, CDR1 is ENHRY and CDR2 SYGVKD. This CDR3 region has 14 residues. V dropped 0 bases and J dropped 3 bases, with 9 bases sitting between them. CDR3 sequence reads: CAISESAGNYEQYF. CDR3 in DNA: TGTGCCATCAGTGAGTCGGCAGGCAACTACGAGCAGTACTTC.

This clonotype was recorded many times. The J gene is TRBJ1-1, the V gene TRBV10-3, with D perhaps TRBD1 (6 bases). The CDR3 length is 13 residues. V was cut by 11 bases and J by 0 bases, with 13 bases left in between. Germline values: CDR1 ENHRY, CDR2 SYGVKD. The CDR3 sequence: CAVRGGMNTEAFF. The CDR3 nucleotides read TGTGCCGTTAGAGGGGGAATGAACACTGAAGCTTTCTTT.

This clonotype was recorded a few times. The J gene is TRBJ2-6, the V gene TRBV15; tentatively, D is TRBD2 (5 bases). CDR1 is LNHNV, CDR2 YYDKDF, per germline (reference sequence). The CDR3 is 15 residues long. Trimming removed 5 bases at V and 3 bases at J, with 11 bases between. Written as DNA, the CDR3 is TGTGCCACCAGCCCCCTGAGGGATGGGGCCAACGTCCTGACTTTC. Its translation is CATSPLRDGANVLTF.

J is TRBJ1-5 and V is TRBV7-9; a weak D match, TRBD1 (5 bases). Deletions cut 4 bases from V and 6 bases from J, with 13 bases between. The CDR3 sequence is 14 residues long. The germline V gene encodes CDR1 SEHNR and CDR2 FQNEAQ (reference sequence). The CDR3 region is CASSYRGLGQPQHF. Here the CDR3 DNA reads TGTGCCAGCAGCTATAGGGGACTCGGTCAGCCCCAGCATTTT.

In this sample, this clonotype turned up a few times. This chain joins TRBV2 and TRBJ2-7; 7 nucleotides align to TRBD1. CDR1 SNHLY and CDR2 FYNNEI come from the germline V gene. The CDR3 covers 13 residues. The V gene end was trimmed by 6 bases and the J gene end by 5 bases; junction bases not matched to a gene: 7. CDR3 in DNA: TGTGCCAGCAGCGACAGGGCGTTCCACGAGCAGTACTTC. Translating it yields CASSDRAFHEQYF.

This clonotype has at least ten counts. The V gene is TRBV10-2, the J gene TRBJ2-7; 10 nucleotides line up with TRBD2. The CDR3 is made up of 15 amino acids. Unmatched junction bases numbered 9, after V lost 8 bases and J lost 2 bases. Germline V gives CDR1 WSHSY, CDR2 SAAADI. The CDR3: CASRVLAGVPYEQYF. The CDR3 bases are TGCGCCAGCCGCGTCCTAGCGGGGGTTCCCTACGAGCAGTACTTC.

At least ten counts were recorded for this clonotype. The chain recombines TRBV7-9 with TRBJ1-2; no firm D call. V was cut by 5 bases and J by 7 bases, with 20 bases left in between. CDR3 length: 15 amino acids. Germline CDR1 SEHNR, CDR2 FQNEAQ (reference sequence). The CDR3 sequence: CASSQLGQFTGGYTF. DNA for the CDR3: TGTGCCAGCAGCCAACTCGGGCAGTTTACGGGTGGCTACACCTTC.

The V and J genes are TRBV5-1 and TRBJ2-7; D is ambiguous. Trimming took 4 bases from V and 2 from J, leaving 13 bases between them. This CDR3 region has 14 residues. CDR1 SGHRS and CDR2 YFSETQ come from the germline V gene. Written as DNA, the CDR3 is TGCGCCAGCAGCCACTTCATTTTAACCTACGAGCAGTACTTC. Translating it yields CASSHFILTYEQYF.

This clonotype was picked up a small number of times. The V and J genes are TRBV6-2 or TRBV6-3 and TRBJ2-5; 7 bases map to TRBD2. Germline V gives CDR1 MNHEY, CDR2 SVGEGT. V lost 6 bases and J lost 4; bases outside the gene matches: 11. The CDR3 consists of 15 residues. CDR3 DNA sequence: TGTGCCAGCAGCCCCGAGCGGGACTGGATAGAGACCCAGTACTTC. Its protein is CASSPERDWIETQYF.

This clonotype was observed a single time. J is TRBJ1-1 and V is TRBV3-1; D is ambiguous. Germline CDR1 is LGHDT and CDR2 is YNNKEL (reference sequence). The CDR3 covers 15 residues. Trimming removed 4 bases at V and 6 bases at J, with 18 bases between. CDR3 in DNA: TGTGCCAGCAGCCCAGAATCTGGAAGGGCCGCTGAAGCTTTCTTT. It codes for CASSPESGRAAEAFF.

This clonotype was seen many times. The chain joins TRBV11-2 to TRBJ1-5; D ambiguous. V was pared by 0 bases and J by 10 bases, with 10 bases between. The CDR3 is 13 amino acids. Germline CDR1 SGHAT, CDR2 FQNNGV. The CDR3 here is CASSLDRTDPQHF. DNA for the CDR3: TGTGCCAGCAGCTTAGATCGGACGGATCCCCAGCATTTT.

This clonotype was counted many times. The V and J genes are TRBV7-9 and TRBJ1-3; D might be TRBD1 (5 bases). The germline V and J ends were trimmed by 8 bases and 2 bases, with 7 bases remaining between them. Germline-derived CDR1 and CDR2 are SEHNR and FQNEAQ (reference sequence). The CDR3 is made up of 12 amino acids. CDR3 bases: TGTGCCAGCGGGGCCACTGGAAACACCATATATTTT. Amino acid sequence: CASGATGNTIYF.

This clonotype has a handful of counts. The chain employs TRBV5-1 and TRBJ1-1; D not certain. Trimming left V 3 bases short and J 2 bases short, with 11 bases between. The CDR3 consists of 14 residues. Germline CDR1 SGHRS, CDR2 YFSETQ. The CDR3 spells CASSSGPSNTEAFF. In nucleotides, the CDR3 is TGCGCCAGCAGCTCCGGACCTTCAAACACTGAAGCTTTCTTT.

This clonotype appeared many times. The chain is built from TRBV29-1 and TRBJ1-4; no clear D gene. With 6 bases removed from V and 0 bases from J, the gap between germline ends came to 17 bases. There are 16 residues in the CDR3. The germline CDR1 and CDR2 sequences are SQVTM and ANQGSEA. The CDR3 protein is CSVRVAVFSTNEKLFF. DNA of the CDR3: TGCAGCGTGAGGGTCGCGGTGTTCTCAACTAATGAAAAACTGTTTTTT.

This chain links TRBV20-1 with TRBJ1-2; 8 bases are a match to TRBD1. CDR3 length: 12 amino acids. CDR1 is DFQATT, CDR2 SNEGSKA, per germline (reference sequence). Trimming cost V 8 bases and J 4 bases; bases outside gene matches: 6. The CDR3 nucleotides read TGCAGTACCAGCAGGGGGCTCTATGGCTACACCTTC. It specifies CSTSRGLYGYTF.

The J gene is TRBJ1-1, the V gene TRBV6-5, with 7 bases aligning to TRBD1. CDR3 size: 13 residues. Germline V gene sequence: CDR1 MNHEY, CDR2 SVGAGI. Trimming cost V 2 bases and J 7 bases; bases outside gene matches: 4. CDR3 protein: CASSYRGQGEAFF. CDR3 coding DNA: TGTGCCAGCAGTTACAGGGGGCAAGGTGAAGCTTTCTTT.

This clonotype was seen once. The chain carries TRBV29-1 and TRBJ2-7; 9 bases fit TRBD2. The J call may be incorrect, as the DNA end agrees better with TRBJ2-1. From germline, CDR1 is SQVTM and CDR2 ANQGSEA. CDR3 length: 13 residues. Here the CDR3 reads CSGRAGGPNEQFF. The CDR3 DNA sequence: TGCAGCGGACGGGCGGGAGGGCCTAATGAGCAGTTCTTC.